This entry lists 30 T cell receptor beta chains sequenced from one sample in a study of breast tumors, draining lymph nodes, adjacent tissues. Axillary draining lymph nodes of breast cancer patients supplied the node samples. From the multiplex PCR reads, TCRdb called clonotypes with MiXCR, one entry per CDR3 protein. In the table there are approximately 210,000 distinct CDR3 sequences, roughly 30% of which are singletons. The material sequenced was axillary lymph node tissue. These TCRs come from a female donor with breast cancer. Some clones in this sample may be carry-over from other donors' samples.

This clonotype was seen at least ten times. The chain uses TRBV6-2 or TRBV6-3 and TRBJ2-3; no definite D call. Germline V gives CDR1 MNHEY, CDR2 SVGEGT. Trimming removed 2 bases from V and 5 bases from J, with 5 bases in between. The CDR3 is made up of 12 amino acids. The DNA for the CDR3 is TGTGCCAGCAGTTACCCCGTAGATACGCAGTATTTT. Amino acid sequence: CASSYPVDTQYF.

Many counts were recorded for this clonotype. This sequence joins TRBV29-1 and TRBJ2-7; 9 nucleotides agree with TRBD1. The CDR3 length is 13 residues. Trimming took 7 bases from V and 2 from J; bases not matched to a gene: 6. Germline CDR1 reads SQVTM; CDR2 reads ANQGSEA. For the CDR3, the DNA is TGCAGCGCTCGACAGGGGGAGGCCTACGAGCAGTACTTC. Translating it yields CSARQGEAYEQYF.

A note on this clonotype: The conserved phenylalanine or tryptophan normally closing the CDR3 is absent here, so this likely arose from a read error. V usage is TRBV2 and J usage is TRBJ1-5, with 7 bases matching TRBD1. The V segment lost 6 bases and the J segment 6 bases; nucleotides outside the gene matches: 11. CDR3 length equals 15 residues. CDR1 is SNHLY and CDR2 is FYNNEI in the germline V gene. The CDR3 sequence is CASRVQGIASQPQHL. In DNA, the CDR3 is TGTGCCAGCAGGGTACAGGGGATTGCCAGTCAGCCCCAGCATCTT.

This clonotype was recorded at least ten times. This rearrangement joins TRBV5-5 to TRBJ2-1; perhaps TRBD1 as D (7 bases). The V and J ends lost 0 bases and 4 bases respectively, with 11 bases between them. This CDR3 has 15 amino acids. Looked up from germline, CDR1 is SGHKS and CDR2 is YYEKEE (reference sequence). CDR3 DNA sequence: TGTGCCAGCAGCTTGGTCTCAGGGGGGTACAATGAGCAGTTCTTC. Its protein product is CASSLVSGGYNEQFF.

This clonotype was seen many times. This chain connects TRBV7-3 to TRBJ2-5, with a possible D match to TRBD1 (7 bases). Deletions cut 2 bases from V and 5 bases from J, with 24 bases between. Per the germline V gene, CDR1 is SGHTA and CDR2 is FQGTGA. There are 18 residues in the CDR3. The CDR3: CASSLWAGKGAGRETQYF. CDR3 coding DNA: TGTGCCAGCAGCTTATGGGCGGGAAAGGGGGCAGGTCGGGAGACCCAGTACTTC.

Ten or more counts support this clonotype. The chain has TRBV9 and TRBJ1-2; D is undetermined. The CDR3 is 12 amino acids. Germline V gene sequence: CDR1 SGDLS, CDR2 YYNGEE. V was trimmed by 0 bases and J by 4 bases, leaving 4 bases between them. CDR3 nucleotide sequence: TGTGCCAGCAGCGTAGGCACCTATGGCTACACCTTC. It specifies CASSVGTYGYTF.

This sequence joins TRBV11-2 and TRBJ2-1; D is undetermined. The CDR3 contains 11 residues. Germline CDR1 reads SGHAT; CDR2 reads FQNNGV. The ends were cut back, 8 bases at V and 4 bases at J, with 6 bases in the middle. CDR3 protein: CASGDYNEQFF. In DNA form, the CDR3 reads TGTGCCAGCGGGGATTACAATGAGCAGTTCTTC.

On this clonotype itself: One end of the junction varies from germline; a read error may be responsible. The rearrangement joins TRBV5-8 to TRBJ2-7; a possible D gene is TRBD1 (6 bases). Germline assignment: CDR1 SGHTS and CDR2 YDEGEE. The CDR3 covers 13 residues. CDR3 in amino acids: CASSLAGVYELYF. DNA for the CDR3: TGTGCCAGCAGCTTGGCAGGGGTCTACGAGCTGTACTTC. Supplemented by reference TRBV5-8 and TRBJ2-7, the full variable domain reads EAGVTQSPTHLIKTRGQQATLRCSPISGHTSVYWYQQALGLGLQFLLWYDEGEERNRGNFPPRFSGRQFPNYSSELNVNALELEDSALYLCASSLAGVYELYFGPGTRLTVT.

Worth noting for this clonotype: It may be a read error: a sequence one base away is much more abundant. This chain uses TRBV6-5 with TRBJ2-2; TRBD2 aligns across 15 bases. CDR1 MNHEY and CDR2 SVGAGI come from the germline V gene. The CDR3 spans 17 residues. The J segment lost 2 bases and the V segment lost 11 bases, leaving 9 bases of the junction unmatched. CDR3 region: CAGTRTSGRANTGELFF. The CDR3 DNA reads TGTGCCGGCACTAGGACTAGCGGGAGGGCCAACACCGGGGAGCTGTTTTTT.

The sample holds many counts of this clonotype. The V call is TRBV7-6, the J call TRBJ1-3; D is unclear. Germline CDR1 and CDR2: SGHVS and FNYEAQ. V was shortened by 5 bases and J by 0 bases, with 17 bases between the two germline ends. CDR3 length: 17 amino acids. The CDR3 sequence is CASSQQPAASSGNTIYF. CDR3 DNA sequence: TGTGCCAGCAGCCAACAACCTGCCGCCAGCTCTGGAAACACCATATATTTT.

This clonotype was picked up many times. The chain has TRBV18 and TRBJ1-5; maybe TRBD1 (5 bases). Germline lookup yields CDR1 KGHSH and CDR2 LQKENI. V was cut by 0 bases and J by 0 bases, with 9 bases left in between. This CDR3 has 16 residues. The CDR3 loop is CASSPPPGGSNQPQHF. As DNA, the CDR3 is TGTGCCAGCTCACCACCGCCCGGGGGTAGCAATCAGCCCCAGCATTTT.

This clonotype is deemed medium-sized. The chain joins TRBV15 to TRBJ1-2; TRBD1 aligns across 9 bases. The CDR3 has 15 residues. Germline V lookup: CDR1 LNHNV, CDR2 YYDKDF (reference sequence). J gave up 4 bases and V 0 bases, and 3 bases lay outside the gene matches. The CDR3 DNA follows: TGTGCCACCAGCAGAGATCGGGACAGGGTCTATGGCTACACCTTC. Translation gives CATSRDRDRVYGYTF. The whole variable domain, filled in from reference TRBV15 and TRBJ1-2, reads DAMVIQNPRYQVTQFGKPVTLSCSQTLNHNVMYWYQQKSSQAPKLLFHYYDKDFNNEADTPDNFQSRRPNTSFCFLDIRSPGLGDTAMYLCATSRDRDRVYGYTFGSGTRLTVV.

This clonotype was recorded many times. V usage is TRBV5-6 and J usage is TRBJ2-7; 9 bases map to TRBD2. The germline V gene encodes CDR1 SGHDT and CDR2 YYEEEE. The CDR3 consists of 15 residues. The V and J ends lost 4 bases and 2 bases, in that order; junction bases with no gene match: 7. The CDR3 here is CASSHSSGATYEQYF. The CDR3 nucleotides are TGTGCCAGCAGCCACTCTAGCGGGGCAACCTACGAGCAGTACTTC. Supplemented by reference TRBV5-6 and TRBJ2-7, the full variable domain reads DAGVTQSPTHLIKTRGQQVTLRCSPKSGHDTVSWYQQALGQGPQFIFQYYEEEERQRGNFPDRFSGHQFPNYSSELNVNALLLGDSALYLCASSHSSGATYEQYFGPGTRLTVT.

This chain joins TRBV9 and TRBJ1-1; TRBD1 matches 7 bases. The CDR3 has 14 amino acids. Germline V CDR1 and CDR2: SGDLS, YYNGEE. V was clipped by 0 bases and J by 5 bases; unmatched bases: 4. CDR3 nucleotide sequence: TGTGCCAGCAGCGTAGCAGGGGGGGAGACTGAAGCTTTCTTT. Its protein product is CASSVAGGETEAFF.

On this clonotype: This clone may be a read error of a much larger clone one base away. The rearrangement joins TRBV7-9 to TRBJ2-5; no clear D. This CDR3 contains 15 residues. Germline values: CDR1 SEHNR, CDR2 FQNEAQ (reference sequence). CDR3 DNA: TGTGCCAGCAGTTTCGATCCGGGTCGACAAGAGACCCAGCACTTC. This translates into CASSFDPGRQETQHF.

This clonotype was recorded many times. V usage is TRBV7-9 and J usage is TRBJ2-3; unclear D gene. CDR1 and CDR2 (germline): SEHNR, FQNEAQ (reference sequence). Trimming pared 0 bases from V and 5 bases from J, leaving 6 bases between. CDR3 length: 13 residues. CDR3 sequence reads: CASSLALGDTQYF. For the CDR3, the DNA is TGTGCCAGCAGCTTAGCGTTGGGAGATACGCAGTATTTT.

The rearrangement uses TRBV12-3 or TRBV12-4 and TRBJ1-5; perhaps TRBD1 as D (5 bases). The CDR3 contains 17 residues. Trimming shortened V by 6 bases and J by 4 bases, and 22 bases separated the two germline ends. The CDR3 spells CASRPGTSGSLNQPQHF. DNA of the CDR3: TGTGCCAGCAGGCCCGGGACTAGCGGGAGTTTGAATCAGCCCCAGCATTTT.

This clonotype occurred many times. CDR3: CSVAISGVTDTQYF. CDR3 bases: TGCAGCGTTGCGATTTCGGGGGTAACAGATACGCAGTATTTT. The J gene is TRBJ2-3, the V gene TRBV29-1, with D tentatively TRBD2 (6 bases). The V end was cut by 4 bases, the J end by 3 bases, with 14 bases between. CDR1 is SQVTM and CDR2 is ANQGSEA in the germline V gene. CDR3 size: 14 residues.

This clonotype has a count of ten or more. The chain links TRBV29-1 to TRBJ2-1; D is unresolved. Germline V CDR1 and CDR2: SQVTM, ANQGSEA. V lost 6 bases and J 9 bases, leaving 15 bases between the germline ends. The CDR3 sequence is 12 residues long. CDR3 bases: TGCAGCGTCCCGGACGGACCCGGTGAGCAGTTCTTC. Translating gives CSVPDGPGEQFF.

The chain recombines TRBV6-5 with TRBJ1-1, with D perhaps TRBD1 (5 bases). V lost 6 bases and J 1 base, leaving 18 bases between the germline ends. This CDR3 has 16 residues. Germline CDR1 MNHEY, CDR2 SVGAGI. CDR3 amino acids: CASRYRVGTGNTEAFF. DNA of the CDR3: TGTGCCAGCAGATACCGAGTTGGGACCGGGAACACTGAAGCTTTCTTT.

This chain connects TRBV20-1 to TRBJ2-7; D remains unclear. Trimming stripped 6 bases from V and 1 base from J, with 16 bases between. This CDR3 region has 14 residues. Per germline, CDR1 DFQATT and CDR2 SNEGSKA (reference sequence). This CDR3 reads CSASSSQSSYEQYV. The CDR3 coding sequence is TGCAGTGCGAGTAGCTCACAGTCTTCCTACGAGCAGTACGTC.

The chain has TRBV2 and TRBJ2-1, with unresolved D. The germline gives CDR1 SNHLY, CDR2 FYNNEI. The CDR3 runs to 16 residues. V lost 5 bases to trimming and J lost 10 bases, with 24 bases between them. The CDR3 loop reads CASSLKSPPAPYEQFF. Written as DNA, the CDR3 is TGTGCCAGCAGTTTAAAATCACCCCCGGCACCCTACGAGCAGTTCTTC.

The chain carries TRBV28 and TRBJ1-1; no clear D gene. The CDR3 length is 13 residues. Germline V CDR1 and CDR2: MDHEN, SYDVKM. Trimming took 5 bases from V and 7 from J, leaving 14 bases between them. CDR3 sequence (DNA): TGTGCCAGCAGTCTGCAGGATGGATTTGAAGCTTTCTTT. This sequence encodes CASSLQDGFEAFF.

This clonotype was recorded at least ten times. V usage is TRBV7-6 and J usage is TRBJ1-4; D is possibly TRBD1 (5 bases). The germline V and J ends were trimmed by 2 bases and 3 bases, with 16 bases remaining between them. CDR3 length: 17 amino acids. Looked up from germline, CDR1 is SGHVS and CDR2 is FNYEAQ. DNA of the CDR3: TGTGCCAGCAGCTTAAGGGGCCAGGGTGTGCCTAATGAAAAACTGTTTTTT. The encoded protein is CASSLRGQGVPNEKLFF.

V gene TRBV12-3 or TRBV12-4 combines with J gene TRBJ1-1, with D possibly TRBD1 on 5 matching bases. V was shortened by 5 bases and J by 0 bases, with 10 bases between the two germline ends. CDR3 size: 14 residues. The CDR3 DNA follows: TGTGCCAGCAGTCTCGGGACGATGAACACTGAAGCTTTCTTT. Translating gives CASSLGTMNTEAFF.

This clonotype came up many times. The CDR3 loop is CASSVSGTGANGYTF. The DNA for the CDR3 is TGTGCCAGCAGCGTCTCCGGGACAGGGGCAAATGGCTACACCTTC. This chain connects TRBV9 to TRBJ1-2; TRBD1 matches at 10 bases. Trimming at V came to 2 bases and at J to 6 bases, leaving 7 bases not matched to a gene. The CDR3 extends over 15 amino acids. Germline CDR1 is SGDLS and CDR2 is YYNGEE.

A word on this clonotype: A read error may explain this, as a much larger clone is one base away. J is TRBJ2-7 and V is TRBV28; D gene ambiguous. The CDR3 extends over 12 amino acids. Germline values: CDR1 MDHEN, CDR2 SYDVKM. V lost 3 bases to trimming and J lost 3 bases, with 6 bases between them. CDR3 residues: CASSLTYYEQYF. The CDR3, as DNA: TGTGCCAGCAGTTTGACCTACTACGAGCAGTACTTC.

Only a few counts were recorded for this clonotype. Possible read error: a much larger clone is one base away. The rearrangement uses TRBV3-1 and TRBJ1-2, with TRBD1 matching 7 bases. This CDR3 comprises 13 residues. In germline, CDR1 is LGHDT, CDR2 YNNKEL (reference sequence). CDR3 loop: CTSSRDSNYGYTF. For the CDR3, the DNA is TGTACCAGCAGCCGGGACAGTAACTATGGCTACACCTTC.

CDR3: CASSYRLAITQETQYF. Written as DNA, the CDR3 is TGTGCCAGCAGCTACCGTCTAGCGATAACCCAAGAGACCCAGTACTTC. V is TRBV7-1 and J is TRBJ2-5; possible D gene TRBD2, 6 bases. TRBV7-1 has ORF status, its function being uncertain. Trimming removed 4 bases at V and 1 base at J, with 16 bases between. CDR3 length equals 16 residues.

There are many counts of this clonotype. The chain couples TRBV7-2 to TRBJ1-5; D remains unclear. Germline V gives CDR1 SGHTA, CDR2 FQGNSA. The CDR3 is 18 residues long. V was pared by 1 base and J by 4 bases, with 20 bases between. CDR3 in DNA: TGTGCCAGCAGCTTAGTAGGCCGGAGTACCGTAGGGAATCAGCCCCAGCATTTT. This encodes CASSLVGRSTVGNQPQHF. The full variable domain, completed using reference TRBV7-2 and TRBJ1-5, is GAGVSQSPSNKVTEKGKDVELRCDPISGHTALYWYRQSLGQGLEFLIYFQGNSAPDKSGLPSDRFSAERTGGSVSTLTIQRTQQEDSAVYLCASSLVGRSTVGNQPQHFGDGTRLSIL.